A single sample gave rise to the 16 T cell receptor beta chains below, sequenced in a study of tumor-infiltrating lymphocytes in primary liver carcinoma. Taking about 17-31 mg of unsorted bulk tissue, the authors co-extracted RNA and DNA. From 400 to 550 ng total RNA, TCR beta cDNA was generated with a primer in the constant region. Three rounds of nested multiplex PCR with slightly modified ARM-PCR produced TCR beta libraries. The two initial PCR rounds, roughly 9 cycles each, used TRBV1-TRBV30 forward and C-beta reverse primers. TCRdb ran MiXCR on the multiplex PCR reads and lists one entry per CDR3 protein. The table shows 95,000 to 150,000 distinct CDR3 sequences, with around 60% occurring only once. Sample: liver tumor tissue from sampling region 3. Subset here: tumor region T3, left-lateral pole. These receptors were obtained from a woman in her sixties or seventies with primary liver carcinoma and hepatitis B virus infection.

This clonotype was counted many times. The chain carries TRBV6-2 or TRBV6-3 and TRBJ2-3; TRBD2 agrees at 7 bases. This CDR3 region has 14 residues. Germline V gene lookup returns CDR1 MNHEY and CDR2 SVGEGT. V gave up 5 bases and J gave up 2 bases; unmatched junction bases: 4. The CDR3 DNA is TGTGCCAGCAGTAGCGGGATTTTCACAGATACGCAGTATTTT. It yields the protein CASSSGIFTDTQYF.

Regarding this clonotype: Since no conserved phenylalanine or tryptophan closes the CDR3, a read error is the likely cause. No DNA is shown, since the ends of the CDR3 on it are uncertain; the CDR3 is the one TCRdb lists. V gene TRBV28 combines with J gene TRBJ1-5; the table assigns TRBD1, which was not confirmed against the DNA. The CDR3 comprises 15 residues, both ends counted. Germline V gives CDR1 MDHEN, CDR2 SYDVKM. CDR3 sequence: CASASGTGGYQPHHS.

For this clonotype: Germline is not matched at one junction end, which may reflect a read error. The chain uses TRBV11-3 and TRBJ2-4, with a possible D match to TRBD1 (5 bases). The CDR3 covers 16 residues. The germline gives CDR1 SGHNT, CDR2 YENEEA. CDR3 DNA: TGTGCCAGCAGCTCCCCTTCGGACACAGTCGAAAAGATTCAGTACTTC. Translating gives CASSSPSDTVEKIQYF.

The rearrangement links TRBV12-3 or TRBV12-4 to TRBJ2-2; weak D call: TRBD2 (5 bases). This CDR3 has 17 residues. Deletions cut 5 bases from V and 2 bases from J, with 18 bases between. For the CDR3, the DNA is TGTGCCAGCAGTCCCCCCCCCCCTGACTACAACACCGGGGAGCTGTTTTTT. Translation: CASSPPPPDYNTGELFF.

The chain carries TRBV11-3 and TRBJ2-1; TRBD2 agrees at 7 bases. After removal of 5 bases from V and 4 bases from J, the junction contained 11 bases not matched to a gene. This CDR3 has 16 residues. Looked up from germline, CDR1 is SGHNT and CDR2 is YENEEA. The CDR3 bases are TGTGCCAGCAGCGTGTCTAGCGGAGACCAATACAATGAGCAGTTCTTC. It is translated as CASSVSSGDQYNEQFF. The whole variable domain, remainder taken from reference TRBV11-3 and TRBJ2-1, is EAGVVQSPRYKIIEKKQPVAFWCNPISGHNTLYWYLQNLGQGPELLIRYENEEAVDDSQLPKDRFSAERLKGVDSTLKIQPAELGDSAVYLCASSVSSGDQYNEQFFGPGTRLTVL.

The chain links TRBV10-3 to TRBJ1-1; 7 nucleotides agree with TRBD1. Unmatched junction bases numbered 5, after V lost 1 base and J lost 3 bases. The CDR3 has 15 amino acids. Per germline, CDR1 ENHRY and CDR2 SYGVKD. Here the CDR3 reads CAISELTGLDTEAFF. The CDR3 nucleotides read TGTGCCATCAGTGAGTTGACAGGGCTGGACACTGAAGCTTTCTTT.

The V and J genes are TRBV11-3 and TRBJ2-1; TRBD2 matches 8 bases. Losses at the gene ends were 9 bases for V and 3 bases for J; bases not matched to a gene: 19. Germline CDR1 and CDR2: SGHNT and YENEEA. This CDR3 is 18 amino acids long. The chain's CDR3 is CASSIGQGGRTGYNEQFF. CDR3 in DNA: TGTGCCAGTAGCATAGGTCAAGGCGGGAGGACCGGCTACAATGAGCAGTTCTTC.

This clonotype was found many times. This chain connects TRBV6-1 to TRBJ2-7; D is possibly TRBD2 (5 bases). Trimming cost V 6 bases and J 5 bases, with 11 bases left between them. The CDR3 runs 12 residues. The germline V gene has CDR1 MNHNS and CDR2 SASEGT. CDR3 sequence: CASRPGMDEQYF. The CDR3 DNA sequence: TGTGCCAGCAGACCGGGGATGGACGAGCAGTACTTC.

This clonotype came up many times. The chain's CDR3 is CASSFYGEAFF. The CDR3 nucleotides are TGTGCCAGCAGTTTCTACGGTGAAGCTTTCTTT. The chain combines TRBV12-3 or TRBV12-4 with TRBJ1-1, with unresolved D. Trimming shortened V by 3 bases and J by 7 bases, and 6 bases separated the two germline ends. This CDR3 region has 11 residues.

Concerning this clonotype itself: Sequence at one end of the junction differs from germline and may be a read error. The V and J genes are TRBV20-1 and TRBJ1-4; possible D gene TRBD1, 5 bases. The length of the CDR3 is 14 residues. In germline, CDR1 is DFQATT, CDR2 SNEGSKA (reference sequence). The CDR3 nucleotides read TGCTGTGCTAGATCGACGACTAGGGGTGAAAAACTGTTTTTT. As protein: CCARSTTRGEKLFF.

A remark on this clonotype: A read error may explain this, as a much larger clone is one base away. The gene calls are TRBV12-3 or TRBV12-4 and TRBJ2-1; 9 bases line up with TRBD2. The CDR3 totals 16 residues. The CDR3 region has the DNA TGTGCCAGCAGTTCTACTTCCGGGACTAGCATTCATGAGCACTTCTTC. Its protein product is CASSSTSGTSIHEHFF.

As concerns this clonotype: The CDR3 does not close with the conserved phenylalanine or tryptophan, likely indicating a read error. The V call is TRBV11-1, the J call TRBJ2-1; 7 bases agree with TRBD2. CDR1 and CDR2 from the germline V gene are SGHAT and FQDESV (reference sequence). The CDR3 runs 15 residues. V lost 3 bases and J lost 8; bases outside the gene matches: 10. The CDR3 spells CASSFGLAGDDEQFL. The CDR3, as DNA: TGTGCCAGCAGCTTCGGACTGGCGGGAGACGATGAGCAGTTCCTC.

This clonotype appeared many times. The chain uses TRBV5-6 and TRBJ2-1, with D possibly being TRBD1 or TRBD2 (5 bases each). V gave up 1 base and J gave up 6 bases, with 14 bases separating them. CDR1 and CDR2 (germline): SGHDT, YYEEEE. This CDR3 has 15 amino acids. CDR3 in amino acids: CASSLRRTGANEQFF. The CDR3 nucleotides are TGTGCCAGCAGCTTGAGGCGGACCGGGGCCAATGAGCAGTTCTTC. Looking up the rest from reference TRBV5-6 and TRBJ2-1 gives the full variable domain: DAGVTQSPTHLIKTRGQQVTLRCSPKSGHDTVSWYQQALGQGPQFIFQYYEEEERQRGNFPDRFSGHQFPNYSSELNVNALLLGDSALYLCASSLRRTGANEQFFGPGTRLTVL.

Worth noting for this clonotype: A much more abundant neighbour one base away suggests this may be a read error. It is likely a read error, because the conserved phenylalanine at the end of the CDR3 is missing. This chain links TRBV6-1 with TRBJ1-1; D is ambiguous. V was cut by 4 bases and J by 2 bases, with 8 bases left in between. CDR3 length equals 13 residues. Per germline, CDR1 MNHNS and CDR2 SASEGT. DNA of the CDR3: TGTGCCAGCAGTGCACAGCGAAACACTGAAGCTTTCTCT. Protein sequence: CASSAQRNTEAFS.

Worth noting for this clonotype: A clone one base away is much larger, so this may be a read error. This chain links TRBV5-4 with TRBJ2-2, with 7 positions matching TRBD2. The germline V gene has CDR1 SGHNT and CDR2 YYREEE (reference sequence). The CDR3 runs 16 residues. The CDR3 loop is CASSFGLAVNTRELFF. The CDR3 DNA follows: TGTGCCAGCAGCTTCGGGCTAGCGGTGAACACCAGGGAGCTGTTTTTT.

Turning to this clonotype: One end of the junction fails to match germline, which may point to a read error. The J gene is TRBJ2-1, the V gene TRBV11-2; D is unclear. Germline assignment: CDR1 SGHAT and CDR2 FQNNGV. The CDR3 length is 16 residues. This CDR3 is CVSSLDLIVWYNELFF. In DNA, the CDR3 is TGTGTCAGCAGCTTAGATTTGATTGTGTGGTACAATGAGCTGTTCTTC. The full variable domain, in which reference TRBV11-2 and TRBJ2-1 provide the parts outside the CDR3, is EAGVAQSPRYKIIEKRQSVAFWCNPISGHATLYWYQQILGQGPKLLIQFQNNGVVDDSQLPKDRFSAERLKGVDSTLKIQPAKLEDSAVYLCVSSLDLIVWYNELFFGPGTRLTVL.